Presented here are 13 T cell receptor beta chains from one specimen sequenced in a study of OX40 agonist ivuxolimab in advanced cancers. Libraries were prepared by immunoSEQ multiplex PCR; TCRdb keeps only in-frame clonotypes and omits some of them. The sample records more than 80,000 clones, more than 80% being singletons. The specimen was CD4+ or CD8+ T cells sorted from blood, collected in a trial of the OX40 agonist ivuxolimab. The receptors were sampled from an adult with an advanced solid tumor such as melanoma, head and neck, liver or kidney cancer.

This chain links TRBV4-2 with TRBJ2-5; D is perhaps TRBD2 (6 bases). The germline V gene has CDR1 LGHNA and CDR2 YNFKEQ. CDR3 length: 15 residues. V was cut by 0 bases and J by 5 bases, with 13 bases left in between. In DNA form, the CDR3 reads TGTGCCAGCAGCCAAGAAAATGGAGGGCGGGAGACCCAGTACTTC. Amino acid sequence: CASSQENGGRETQYF.

This clone was detected once. This chain's CDR3 is CATSRDVSHYGYTF. CDR3 DNA sequence: TGTGCCACCAGCAGAGATGTCAGTCACTATGGCTACACCTTC. The chain joins TRBV15 to TRBJ1-2; D not resolved. This CDR3 spans 14 amino acids. CDR1 and CDR2 from the germline V gene are LNHNV and YYDKDF (reference sequence). The V end was cut by 0 bases, the J end by 3 bases, with 8 bases between.

The CDR3 sequence is CASSLTSTGGHEQFF. CDR3 nucleotides: TGTGCCAGCAGCCTTACTTCGACAGGGGGCCATGAGCAGTTCTTC. The V and J genes are TRBV7-3 and TRBJ2-1; TRBD1 matches at 10 bases. The trim removed 5 bases at V and 8 bases at J, leaving 9 bases unmatched. The CDR3 runs to 15 residues. In germline, CDR1 is SGHTA, CDR2 FQGTGA.

The chain has TRBV7-8 and TRBJ2-7, with unresolved D. This CDR3 has 13 amino acids. Germline V gene lookup returns CDR1 SGHVS and CDR2 FQNEAQ. The V gene lost 1 base and the J gene lost 2 bases, with 6 bases spanning the gap. CDR3 in amino acids: CASSLGSPYEQYV. CDR3 bases: TGTGCCAGCAGCTTAGGGTCCCCCTACGAGCAGTACGTC.

This clone came up a few times. The V call is TRBV28, the J call TRBJ1-1; D is perhaps TRBD1 (5 bases). The V end was cut by 7 bases, the J end by 0 bases, with 12 bases between. The V gene's germline CDR1 is MDHEN and CDR2 SYDVKM. This CDR3 has 14 amino acids. The CDR3 coding sequence is TGTGCCAGCACCTTAGACAGCATGAACACTGAAGCTTTCTTT. Translating gives CASTLDSMNTEAFF.

This rearrangement joins TRBV4-1 to TRBJ2-5, with D perhaps matching TRBD2 (6 bases). The CDR3 contains 16 residues. V was shortened by 3 bases and J by 9 bases, with 23 bases between the two germline ends. Germline loops: CDR1 MGHRA, CDR2 YSYEKL. The CDR3 here is CASSQREGLDVVPQYF. The CDR3 DNA reads TGCGCCAGCAGCCAGCGAGAGGGACTCGACGTGGTGCCCCAGTACTTC.

The chain recombines TRBV6-5 with TRBJ2-3; TRBD2 aligns across 7 bases. The germline V gene has CDR1 MNHEY and CDR2 SVGAGI. The CDR3 length is 15 residues. V lost 5 bases, J lost 2 bases, and 7 bases stayed unmatched. The CDR3 DNA reads TGTGCCAGCAGTGCGACTAGCAACCCCACAGATACGCAGTATTTT. It yields the protein CASSATSNPTDTQYF.

The chain has TRBV6-6 and TRBJ2-3; D unclear. The CDR3 sequence is 13 residues long. Germline CDR1 MNHNY, CDR2 SVGAGI (reference sequence). V lost 6 bases and J lost 1, with 8 bases in between. CDR3 loop: CASSLLGTDTQYF. CDR3 coding DNA: TGTGCCAGCAGCCTCTTAGGCACAGATACGCAGTATTTT.

The chain combines TRBV11-2 with TRBJ1-1, with D possibly being TRBD1 (6 bases). V was pared by 5 bases and J by 8 bases, with 9 bases between. There are 11 residues in the CDR3. The germline gives CDR1 SGHAT, CDR2 FQNNGV. CDR3 residues: CASSVGQEAFF. The CDR3, as DNA: TGTGCCAGCAGCGTAGGACAGGAAGCTTTCTTT.

The gene calls are TRBV28 and TRBJ2-1, with D unclear. The length of the CDR3 is 12 residues. Trimming left V 6 bases short and J 9 bases short, with 12 bases between. CDR1 and CDR2 from the germline V gene are MDHEN and SYDVKM. The CDR3 sequence: CASSPSSVEQFF. The CDR3 coding sequence is TGTGCCAGCAGCCCGTCTTCGGTTGAGCAGTTCTTC. Full variable domain (rest looked up from reference TRBV28 and TRBJ2-1): DVKVTQSSRYLVKRTGEKVFLECVQDMDHENMFWYRQDPGLGLRLIYFSYDVKMKEKGDIPEGYSVSREKKERFSLILESASTNQTSMYLCASSPSSVEQFFGPGTRLTVL.

The CDR3, as DNA: TGTGCCAGCTCAATAGCGGGGGGCCGTTACAATGAGCAGTTCTTC. Protein: CASSIAGGRYNEQFF. The chain has TRBV6-5 and TRBJ2-1, with 10 bases aligning to TRBD2. The CDR3 has 15 residues. Unmatched junction bases numbered 8, after V lost 8 bases and J lost 4 bases. CDR1 and CDR2 from the germline V gene are MNHEY and SVGAGI.

This sequence joins TRBV7-9 and TRBJ2-3, with 8 bases fitting TRBD2. Germline V gives CDR1 SEHNR, CDR2 FQNEAQ (reference sequence). V was clipped by 5 bases and J by 6 bases; unmatched bases: 4. The length of the CDR3 is 13 residues. CDR3 protein: CASSIGLADTQYF. DNA for the CDR3: TGTGCCAGCAGCATTGGACTAGCTGATACGCAGTATTTT.

The chain joins TRBV6-5 to TRBJ1-3, with D hard to call. This CDR3 has 15 residues. V lost 0 bases, J lost 4 bases, and 10 bases lay in between. CDR1 and CDR2 from the germline V gene are MNHEY and SVGAGI. The CDR3 DNA is TGTGCCAGCAGTTACTCAGAGGGTACGGGAAACACCATATATTTT. It codes for CASSYSEGTGNTIYF.